This T cell receptor beta chain derives from a study of shared clonotypes between healthy human individuals. Deep was the level used in running the assay. Here immunoSEQ multiplex PCR was the method, and the copy in TCRdb shows in-frame clones only, minus some. Among more than 450,000 clones, about four fifths were seen once, and the ten largest hold under 15%. As to this clone: What it binds is unknown.

The CDR3 has 15 amino acids. Trimming stripped 3 bases from V and 6 bases from J, with 15 bases between. CDR1 and CDR2 from the germline V gene are SGHTA and FQGNSA. Whole-study findings and limits: Limitation of the genetic and exposure-history diversity represented came from the few donors.

Donors, without exception, were Caucasian adults residing in Nashville, Tennessee. The unsorted samples took around 81 million PBMCs to get genomic DNA. The chain couples TRBV7-2 to TRBJ2-1, with D possibly being TRBD2 (6 bases). Sequenced input: PBMCs. The TCR comes from a woman in her thirties or forties in good health. Some clones in this sample may be carry-over from other donors' samples. In DNA, the CDR3 is TGTGCCAGCAGCTTGGCACGGACTACCTTCAATGAGCAGTTCTTC. It yields the protein CASSLARTTFNEQFF. The complete variable domain, with remaining parts taken from reference TRBV7-2 and TRBJ2-1, reads GAGVSQSPSNKVTEKGKDVELRCDPISGHTALYWYRQSLGQGLEFLIYFQGNSAPDKSGLPSDRFSAERTGGSVSTLTIQRTQQEDSAVYLCASSLARTTFNEQFFGPGTRLTVL.